This T cell receptor beta chain came from a study of T cell repertoires in cytomegalovirus infection. Study-wide background: Selection of CMV epitopes for the study included recently identified HLA-C-restricted and well-studied HLA-B-restricted ones. It was the public TCR beta signatures that indicated both CMV infection and matching HLA type. Study outcomes and limitations: The cumulative frequency of public TCR beta families identified carriers of CMV plus the relevant HLA. It was HLA-C-restricted CMV-specific TCR beta clonotypes that dominated the response ex vivo.

On this clonotype itself: Its specificity is not known.

TCRdb used MiXCR to reprocess the reads, holding one entry per CDR3 protein. The sample lists approximately 1,000,000 distinct CDR3 sequences; about 33% were seen once. With 5 bases clipped from V and 0 bases from J, the junction kept 7 bases outside the gene matches. This CDR3 spans 17 amino acids. CDR1 and CDR2 from the germline V gene are MNHEY and SVGEGT. The clonotype was recovered from a human donor in good health (CMV status not recorded). Some clones in this sample may be carry-over from other donors' samples. The chain joins TRBV6-2 or TRBV6-3 to TRBJ1-6; 7 nucleotides match TRBD1. Specimen: cultured CD8+ T cells from PBMCs, collected from culture after CMV antigen stimulation. CDR3 loop: CASSEGQAGSYNSPLHF. CDR3 DNA: TGTGCCAGCAGTGAAGGACAGGCTGGCTCCTATAATTCACCCCTCCACTTT.